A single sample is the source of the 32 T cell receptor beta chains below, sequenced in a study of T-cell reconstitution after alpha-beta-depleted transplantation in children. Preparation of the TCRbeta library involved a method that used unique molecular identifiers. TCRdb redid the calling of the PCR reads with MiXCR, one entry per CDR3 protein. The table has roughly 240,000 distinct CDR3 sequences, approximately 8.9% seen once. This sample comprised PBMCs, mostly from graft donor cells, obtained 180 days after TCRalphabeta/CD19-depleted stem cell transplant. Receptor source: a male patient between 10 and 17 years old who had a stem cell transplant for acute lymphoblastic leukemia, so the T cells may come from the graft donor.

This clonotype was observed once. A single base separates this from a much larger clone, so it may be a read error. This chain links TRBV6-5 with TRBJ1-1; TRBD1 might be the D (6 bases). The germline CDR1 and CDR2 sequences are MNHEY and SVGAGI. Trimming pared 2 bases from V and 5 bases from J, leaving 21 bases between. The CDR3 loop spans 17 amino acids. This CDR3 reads CASSYGTLGGGGTEAFF. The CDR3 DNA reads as TGTGCCAGCAGTTACGGTACCCTTGGGGGCGGAGGTACTGAAGCTTTCTTT.

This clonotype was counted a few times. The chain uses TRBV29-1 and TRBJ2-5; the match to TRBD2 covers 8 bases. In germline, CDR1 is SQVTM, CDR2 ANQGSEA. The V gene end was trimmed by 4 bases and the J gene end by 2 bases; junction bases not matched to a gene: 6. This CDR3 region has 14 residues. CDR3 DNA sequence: TGCAGCGTTGTCCGGGGGGGACGACAAGAGACCCAGTACTTC. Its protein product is CSVVRGGRQETQYF.

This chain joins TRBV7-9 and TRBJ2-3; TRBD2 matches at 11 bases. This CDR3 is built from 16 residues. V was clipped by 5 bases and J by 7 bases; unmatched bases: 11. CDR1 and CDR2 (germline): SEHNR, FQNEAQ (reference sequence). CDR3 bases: TGTGCCAGCAGCCCAACCCAACTAGCGGGGGTATATACGCAGTATTTT. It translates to CASSPTQLAGVYTQYF.

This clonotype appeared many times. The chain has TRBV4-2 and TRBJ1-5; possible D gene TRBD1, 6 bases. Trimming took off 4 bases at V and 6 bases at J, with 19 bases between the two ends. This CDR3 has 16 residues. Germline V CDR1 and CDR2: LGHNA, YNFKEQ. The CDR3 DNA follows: TGTGCCAGCAGCCCGGAGCCCAGGTCGGGGGCTCAGCCCCAGCATTTT. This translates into CASSPEPRSGAQPQHF.

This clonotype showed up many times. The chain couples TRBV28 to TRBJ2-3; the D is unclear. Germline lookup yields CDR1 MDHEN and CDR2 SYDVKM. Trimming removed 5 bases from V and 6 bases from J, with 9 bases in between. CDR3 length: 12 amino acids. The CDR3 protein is CASSQELDTQYF. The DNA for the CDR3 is TGTGCCAGCAGTCAGGAGCTGGATACGCAGTATTTT.

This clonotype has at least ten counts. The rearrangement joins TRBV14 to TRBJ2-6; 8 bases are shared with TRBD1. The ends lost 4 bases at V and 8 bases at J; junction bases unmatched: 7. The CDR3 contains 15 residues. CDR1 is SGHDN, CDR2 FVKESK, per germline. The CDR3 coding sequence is TGTGCCAGCAGCCCGGACAGGGTTTCAACCAACGTCCTGACTTTC. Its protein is CASSPDRVSTNVLTF.

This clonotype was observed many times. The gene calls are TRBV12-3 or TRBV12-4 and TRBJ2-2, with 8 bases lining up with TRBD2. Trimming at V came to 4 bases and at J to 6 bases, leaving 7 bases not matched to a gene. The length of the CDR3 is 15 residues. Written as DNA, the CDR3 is TGTGCCAGCAGTTCACCGCGGGAGGCTCCCGGGGAGCTGTTTTTT. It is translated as CASSSPREAPGELFF.

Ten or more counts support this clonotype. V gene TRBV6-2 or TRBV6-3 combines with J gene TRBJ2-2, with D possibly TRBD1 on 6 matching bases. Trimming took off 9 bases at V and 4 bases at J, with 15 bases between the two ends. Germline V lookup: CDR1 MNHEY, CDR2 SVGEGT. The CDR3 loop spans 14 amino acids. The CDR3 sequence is CASSDGTLTGELFF. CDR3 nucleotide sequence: TGTGCCAGTAGCGACGGGACACTCACCGGGGAGCTGTTTTTT.

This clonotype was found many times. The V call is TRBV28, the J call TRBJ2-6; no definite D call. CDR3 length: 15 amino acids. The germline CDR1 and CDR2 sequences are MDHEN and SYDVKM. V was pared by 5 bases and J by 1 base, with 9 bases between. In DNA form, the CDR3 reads TGTGCCAGCAGTCCCCCTAAATCTGGGGCCAACGTCCTGACTTTC. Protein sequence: CASSPPKSGANVLTF.

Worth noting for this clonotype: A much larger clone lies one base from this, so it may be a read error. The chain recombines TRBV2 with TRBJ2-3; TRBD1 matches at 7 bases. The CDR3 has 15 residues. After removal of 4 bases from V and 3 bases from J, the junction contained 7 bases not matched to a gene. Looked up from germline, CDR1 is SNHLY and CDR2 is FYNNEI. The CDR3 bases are TGTGCCAGCAGTGCCGCGACAGGGACAACAGATACGCAGTATTTT. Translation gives CASSAATGTTDTQYF.

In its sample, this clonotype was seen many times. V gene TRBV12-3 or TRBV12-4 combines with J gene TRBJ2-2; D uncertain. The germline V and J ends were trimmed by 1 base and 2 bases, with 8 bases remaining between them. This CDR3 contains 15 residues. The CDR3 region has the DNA TGTGCCAGCAGTTTAGGGGCGGTCAACACCGGGGAGCTGTTTTTT. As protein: CASSLGAVNTGELFF.

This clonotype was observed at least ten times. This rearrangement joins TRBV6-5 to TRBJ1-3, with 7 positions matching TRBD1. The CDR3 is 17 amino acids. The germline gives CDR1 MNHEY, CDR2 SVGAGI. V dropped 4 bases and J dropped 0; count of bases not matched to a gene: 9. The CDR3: CASSSARRGRSGNTIYF. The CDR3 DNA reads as TGTGCCAGCAGTTCCGCCCGAAGGGGGCGCTCTGGAAACACCATATATTTT.

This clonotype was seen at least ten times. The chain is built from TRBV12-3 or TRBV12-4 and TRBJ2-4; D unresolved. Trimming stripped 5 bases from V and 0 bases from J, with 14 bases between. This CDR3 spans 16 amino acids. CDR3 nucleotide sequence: TGTGCCAGCAGTGCGCAACAGTCCCTAGCCAAAAACATTCAGTACTTC. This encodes CASSAQQSLAKNIQYF.

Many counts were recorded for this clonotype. This CDR3 is CASSHLATYEQFF. The DNA of the CDR3 is TGTGCCAGCAGCCACCTAGCGACCTACGAGCAGTTCTTC. This chain uses TRBV7-9 with TRBJ2-1; tentative D call: TRBD2 (6 bases). The germline gives CDR1 SEHNR, CDR2 FQNEAQ (reference sequence). Trimming took off 5 bases at V and 10 bases at J, with 15 bases between the two ends. This CDR3 region has 13 residues. The variable domain in full, completed from reference TRBV7-9 and TRBJ2-1, reads DTGVSQNPRHKITKRGQNVTFRCDPISEHNRLYWYRQTLGQGPEFLTYFQNEAQLEKSRLLSDRFSAERPKGSFSTLEIQRTEQGDSAMYLCASSHLATYEQFFGPGTRLTVL.

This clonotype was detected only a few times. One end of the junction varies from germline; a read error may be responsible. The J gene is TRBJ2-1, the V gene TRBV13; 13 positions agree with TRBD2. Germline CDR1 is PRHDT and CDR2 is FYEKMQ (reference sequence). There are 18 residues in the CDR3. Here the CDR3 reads CTSSLGPRTSGRSNEQFF. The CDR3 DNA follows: TGTACCAGCAGTTTAGGCCCCCGGACTAGCGGGAGAAGTAATGAGCAGTTCTTC.

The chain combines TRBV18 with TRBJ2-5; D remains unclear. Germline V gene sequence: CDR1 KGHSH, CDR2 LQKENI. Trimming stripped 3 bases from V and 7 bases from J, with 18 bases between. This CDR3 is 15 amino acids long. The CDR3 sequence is CASSPSDGLRGTQYF. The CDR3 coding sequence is TGTGCCAGCTCACCTTCTGACGGTCTGCGCGGGACCCAGTACTTC.

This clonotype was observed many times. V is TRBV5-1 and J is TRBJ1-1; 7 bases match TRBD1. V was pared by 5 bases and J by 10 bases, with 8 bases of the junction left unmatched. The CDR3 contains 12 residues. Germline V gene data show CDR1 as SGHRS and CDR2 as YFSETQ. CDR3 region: CASSRQGESAFF. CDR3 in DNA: TGCGCCAGCAGTCGACAGGGAGAATCAGCTTTCTTT.

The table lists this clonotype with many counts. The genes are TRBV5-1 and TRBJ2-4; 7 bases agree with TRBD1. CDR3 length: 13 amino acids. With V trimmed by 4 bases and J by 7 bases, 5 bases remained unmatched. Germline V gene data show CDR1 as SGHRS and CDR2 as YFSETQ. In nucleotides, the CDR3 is TGCGCCAGCAGCGCGACAGGGTATAACATTCAGTACTTC. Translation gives CASSATGYNIQYF.

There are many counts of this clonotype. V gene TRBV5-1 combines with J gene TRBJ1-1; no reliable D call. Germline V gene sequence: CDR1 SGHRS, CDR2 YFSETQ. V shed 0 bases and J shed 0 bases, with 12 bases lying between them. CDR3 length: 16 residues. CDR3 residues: CASSLGPPVMNTEAFF. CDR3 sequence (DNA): TGCGCCAGCAGCTTGGGGCCCCCTGTCATGAACACTGAAGCTTTCTTT. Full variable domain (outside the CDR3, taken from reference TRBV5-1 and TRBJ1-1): KAGVTQTPRYLIKTRGQQVTLSCSPISGHRSVSWYQQTPGQGLQFLFEYFSETQRNKGNFPGRFSGRQFSNSRSEMNVSTLELGDSALYLCASSLGPPVMNTEAFFGQGTRLTVV.

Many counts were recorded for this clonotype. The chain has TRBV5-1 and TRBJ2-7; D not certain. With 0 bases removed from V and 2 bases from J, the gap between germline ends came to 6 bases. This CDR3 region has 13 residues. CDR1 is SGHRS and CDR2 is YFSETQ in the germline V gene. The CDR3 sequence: CASSLEGTYEQYF. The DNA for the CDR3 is TGCGCCAGCAGCTTGGAAGGCACCTACGAGCAGTACTTC.

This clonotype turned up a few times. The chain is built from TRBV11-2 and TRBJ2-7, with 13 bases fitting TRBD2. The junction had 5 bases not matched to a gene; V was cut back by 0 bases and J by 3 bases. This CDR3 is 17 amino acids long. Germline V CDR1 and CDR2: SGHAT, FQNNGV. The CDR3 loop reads CASSLDPGLAGLYEQYF. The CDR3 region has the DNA TGTGCCAGCAGCTTAGACCCGGGACTAGCGGGGCTCTACGAGCAGTACTTC.

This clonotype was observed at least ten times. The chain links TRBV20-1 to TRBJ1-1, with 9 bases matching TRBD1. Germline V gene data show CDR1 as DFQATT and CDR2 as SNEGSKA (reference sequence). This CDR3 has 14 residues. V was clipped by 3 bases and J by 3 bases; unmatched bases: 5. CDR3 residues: CSASRDRVDTEAFF. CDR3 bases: TGCAGTGCTAGCAGGGACAGGGTGGACACTGAAGCTTTCTTT.

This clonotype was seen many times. The CDR3 sequence is CASSFSDRGTDTQYF. The CDR3 DNA sequence: TGTGCCAGCAGTTTCAGTGACAGGGGAACAGATACGCAGTATTTT. V usage is TRBV27 and J usage is TRBJ2-3; 8 bases are a match to TRBD1. V dropped 3 bases and J dropped 3; count of bases not matched to a gene: 5. This CDR3 comprises 15 residues. Germline values: CDR1 MNHEY, CDR2 SMNVEV (reference sequence).

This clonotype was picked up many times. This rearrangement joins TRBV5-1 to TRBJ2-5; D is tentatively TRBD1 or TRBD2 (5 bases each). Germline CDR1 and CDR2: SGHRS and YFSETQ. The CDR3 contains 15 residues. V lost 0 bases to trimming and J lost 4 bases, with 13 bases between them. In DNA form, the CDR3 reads TGCGCCAGCAGCTTGGGACAGCTAGCTTCAGAGACCCAGTACTTC. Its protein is CASSLGQLASETQYF.

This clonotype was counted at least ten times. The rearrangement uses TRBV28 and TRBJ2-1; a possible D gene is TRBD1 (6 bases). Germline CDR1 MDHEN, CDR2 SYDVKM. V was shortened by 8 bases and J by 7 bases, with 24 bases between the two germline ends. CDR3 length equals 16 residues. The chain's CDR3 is CASWNLRGPTKNEQFF. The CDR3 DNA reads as TGTGCCAGCTGGAACCTCAGGGGTCCGACTAAGAATGAGCAGTTCTTC.

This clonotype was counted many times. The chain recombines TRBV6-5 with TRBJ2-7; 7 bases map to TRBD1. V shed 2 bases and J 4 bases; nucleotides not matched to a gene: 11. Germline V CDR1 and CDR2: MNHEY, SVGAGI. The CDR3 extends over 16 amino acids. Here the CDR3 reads CASSYLGTVREYEQYF. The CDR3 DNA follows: TGTGCCAGCAGTTACCTCGGGACAGTCAGGGAATACGAGCAGTACTTC.

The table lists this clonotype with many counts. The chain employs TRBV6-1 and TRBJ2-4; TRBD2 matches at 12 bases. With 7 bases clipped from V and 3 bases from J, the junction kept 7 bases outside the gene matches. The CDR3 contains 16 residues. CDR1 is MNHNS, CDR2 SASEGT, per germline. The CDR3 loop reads CASTLLAGGNKNIQYF. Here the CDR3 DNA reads TGTGCCAGCACACTACTAGCGGGAGGCAACAAAAACATTCAGTACTTC.

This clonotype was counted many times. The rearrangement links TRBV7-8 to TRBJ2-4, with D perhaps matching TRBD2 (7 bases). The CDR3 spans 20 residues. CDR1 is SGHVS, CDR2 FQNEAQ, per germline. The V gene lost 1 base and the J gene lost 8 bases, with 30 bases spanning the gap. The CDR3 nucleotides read TGTGCCAGCAGCTTAGTCCCCGACCTCCTAGTTCGGGGGGACAAGGACATTCAGTACTTC. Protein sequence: CASSLVPDLLVRGDKDIQYF.

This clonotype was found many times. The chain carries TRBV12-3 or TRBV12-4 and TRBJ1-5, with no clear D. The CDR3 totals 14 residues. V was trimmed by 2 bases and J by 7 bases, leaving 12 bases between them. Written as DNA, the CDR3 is TGTGCCAGCAGTTTAAGGGCCGAGGGACAGCCCCAGCATTTT. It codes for CASSLRAEGQPQHF.

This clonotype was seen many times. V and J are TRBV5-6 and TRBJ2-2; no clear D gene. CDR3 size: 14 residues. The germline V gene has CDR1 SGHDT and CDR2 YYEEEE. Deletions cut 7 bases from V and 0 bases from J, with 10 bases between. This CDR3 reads CASELGSNTGELFF. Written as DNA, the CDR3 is TGTGCCAGCGAACTGGGCTCGAACACCGGGGAGCTGTTTTTT.

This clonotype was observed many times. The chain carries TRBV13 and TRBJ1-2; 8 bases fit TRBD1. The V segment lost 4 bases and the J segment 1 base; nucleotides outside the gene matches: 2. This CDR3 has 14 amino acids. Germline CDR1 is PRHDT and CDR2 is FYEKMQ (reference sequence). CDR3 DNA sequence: TGTGCCAGCAGCTACAGGGGGGATAACTATGGCTACACCTTC. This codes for CASSYRGDNYGYTF.

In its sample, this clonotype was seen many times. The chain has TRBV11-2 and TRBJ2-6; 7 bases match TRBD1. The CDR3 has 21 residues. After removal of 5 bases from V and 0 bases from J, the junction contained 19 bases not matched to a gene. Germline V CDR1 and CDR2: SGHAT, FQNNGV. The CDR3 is CASSPRQGAPILLSGANVLTF. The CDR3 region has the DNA TGTGCCAGCAGCCCCCGACAGGGAGCTCCTATTTTGCTCTCTGGGGCCAACGTCCTGACTTTC.